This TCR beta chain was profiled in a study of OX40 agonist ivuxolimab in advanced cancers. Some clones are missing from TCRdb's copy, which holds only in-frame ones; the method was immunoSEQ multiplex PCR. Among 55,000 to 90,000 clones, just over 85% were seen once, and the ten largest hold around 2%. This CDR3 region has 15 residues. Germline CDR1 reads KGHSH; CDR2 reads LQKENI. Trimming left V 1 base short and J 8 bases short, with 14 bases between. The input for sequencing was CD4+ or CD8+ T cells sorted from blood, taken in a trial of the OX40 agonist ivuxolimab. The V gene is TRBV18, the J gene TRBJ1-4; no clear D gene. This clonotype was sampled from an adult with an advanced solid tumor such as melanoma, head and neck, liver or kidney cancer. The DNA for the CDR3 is TGTGCCAGCTCACCACAATCCAGTGCTCGAGAAAAACTGTTTTTT. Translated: CASSPQSSAREKLFF.